This is a list of T cell receptor beta chains from one sample in a study of blood T cells in healthy people across ages. TCRdb ran MiXCR on the 5' RACE reads and lists one entry per CDR3 protein. There are hundreds of thousands of distinct CDR3 sequences in the sample; about 32% occur only once, and 15% lies in the top ten. The specimen sequenced was blood. The source is an elderly woman in good health. Each CDR3 is given with its conserved first and last residue. Each record gives: CDR3 DNA, CDR3 protein, D gene, V gene, clone size, J gene. A D gene is named only where the DNA matches it firmly. Size tells how often a clone was seen (once, few, many) or the class of an expanded clone, and some rows leave it out.

TGCAGTGCTGGAAAGAACTACCGCTCCTACGAGCAGTACTTC | CSAGKNYRSYEQYF | NA | TRBV20-1 | NA | TRBJ2-7
TGCAGTGCTATGGGGCAACAAGAGACCCAGTACTTC | CSAMGQQETQYF | NA | TRBV20-1 | many | TRBJ2-5
TGTGCCAGCAGCCCCGGGACTTTGGAAGAGACCCAGTACTTC | CASSPGTLEETQYF | NA | TRBV11-1 | many | TRBJ2-5
TGTGCCAGCAGCCGCCGACAGGGGAGCTCCTACGAGCAGTACTTC | CASSRRQGSSYEQYF | TRBD1 | TRBV12-3/TRBV12-4 | many | TRBJ2-7
TGTGCCAGCAGCTTAGCGGGGATGGGGTTGCCAGATACGCAGTATTTT | CASSLAGMGLPDTQYF | NA | TRBV11-2 | many | TRBJ2-3
TGTGCCACCAGCAGAGTTTTGACAGGGACCACGAACACTGAAGCTTTCTTT | CATSRVLTGTTNTEAFF | TRBD1 | TRBV15 | NA | TRBJ1-1
TGTGCCAGCCACCGGGACAATAGGAACTATGGCTACACCTTC | CASHRDNRNYGYTF | NA | TRBV28 | many | TRBJ1-2
TGTGCCAGCAGCCCGATCGGGACAGCGGATTCACCCCTCCACTTT | CASSPIGTADSPLHF | TRBD1 | TRBV6-5 | many | TRBJ1-6
TGTGCCAGCAGTGCGCAGGCCAAGGAGACCCAGTACTTC | CASSAQAKETQYF | NA | TRBV6-1 | few | TRBJ2-5
TGTGCCAGCAGCGTCTCAGGGATTTACTCCTACGAGCAGTACTTC | CASSVSGIYSYEQYF | NA | TRBV12-3/TRBV12-4 | many | TRBJ2-7
TGCAGTGCTAGAGATCCACGGAGAGATGAAAAACTGTTTTTT | CSARDPRRDEKLFF | NA | TRBV20-1 | NA | TRBJ1-4
TGTGCCAGCAGCCCAGCGGTTCGGGTGGGCTACACCTTC | CASSPAVRVGYTF | NA | TRBV5-5 | many | TRBJ1-2
TGCAGCGCCACCAGACAGGTGCCCTCCTACAATGAGCAGTTCTTC | CSATRQVPSYNEQFF | NA | TRBV29-1 | many | TRBJ2-1
TGCAGTGCCCCCGGACTAGCGGGGCCGCACAATGAGCAGTTCTTC | CSAPGLAGPHNEQFF | TRBD2 | TRBV20-1 | NA | TRBJ2-1
TGCAGTGGCCAAAACGAATTGGCTGAGCAGTTCTTC | CSGQNELAEQFF | NA | TRBV20-1 | NA | TRBJ2-1
TGTGCCGGTTCACCGACGGGACAGTCAGAAGCTTTCTTT | CAGSPTGQSEAFF | TRBD1 | TRBV18 | NA | TRBJ1-1
TGCGCCACCAGCAGACAGGGGGGTCAAGAGACCCAGTTCTTC | CATSRQGGQETQFF | TRBD1 | TRBV15 | NA | TRBJ2-1
TGTGCCAGCAGCCCATGGACCGGGACAGGGGCGGATACGCAGTATTTT | CASSPWTGTGADTQYF | TRBD1 | TRBV12-3/TRBV12-4 | few | TRBJ2-3
TGTGCCAGCAGCACCACTTCCGGACTAGTCGATGAGCAGTTCTTC | CASSTTSGLVDEQFF | TRBD2 | TRBV3-1 | few | TRBJ2-1
TGTGCCAGCAGCGAAGACCGGCGGACCACAGATACGCAGTATTTT | CASSEDRRTTDTQYF | NA | TRBV14 | many | TRBJ2-3
TGCGCCAGCAGCCCCGACCAATACGAGCAGTACTTC | CASSPDQYEQYF | NA | TRBV5-1 | many | TRBJ2-7
TGTGCCAGCAGTGAATGGTCACTGAACTATGGCTACACCTTC | CASSEWSLNYGYTF | NA | TRBV25-1 | many | TRBJ1-2
TGTGCCAGCACCCAAGGGGGGGGCGAGCAGTACTTC | CASTQGGGEQYF | NA | TRBV12-3/TRBV12-4 | many | TRBJ2-7
TGCAGTGCTAGAACGGGGAGCTCCTACAATGAGCAGTTCTTC | CSARTGSSYNEQFF | NA | TRBV20-1 | NA | TRBJ2-1
TGCAGTGCCCTATCGGGGGGTTTCACAGATACGCAGTATTTT | CSALSGGFTDTQYF | TRBD2 | TRBV20-1 | many | TRBJ2-3
TGTGCCAGCAGCCAAGATGGCGGGGGGGCGATTTACGAGCAGTACTTC | CASSQDGGGAIYEQYF | TRBD2 | TRBV4-2 | many | TRBJ2-7
TGTGCCACCAGTGACTCTCGGTTGGGCGAGACCCAGTACTTC | CATSDSRLGETQYF | NA | TRBV24-1 | many | TRBJ2-5
TGTGCCATCTTAGTCCCTCCCAATGAGCAGTTCTTC | CAILVPPNEQFF | NA | TRBV10-3 | many | TRBJ2-1
TGCGCCAGCAGCTTGTTGCCCAATAACAATGAGCAGTTCTTC | CASSLLPNNNEQFF | NA | TRBV5-1 | once | TRBJ2-1
TGTGCCAGCAGTGAAGATGGGAATTCAGGGGAAAAACTGTTTTTT | CASSEDGNSGEKLFF | NA | TRBV6-1 | NA | TRBJ1-4
TGTGCCAGCAGCCGCCCGGGACTAGCAAAGCATGAGCAGTTCTTC | CASSRPGLAKHEQFF | TRBD2 | TRBV7-2 | many | TRBJ2-1
TGTGCCAGCAGCTTAGCAACTAATGAAAAACGGTTTTTT | CASSLATNEKRFF | NA | TRBV11-2 | once | TRBJ1-4
TGCGCCAGCAGCCAAGATCGGGGCCGATTTGAAGCTTTCTTT | CASSQDRGRFEAFF | NA | TRBV4-1 | many | TRBJ1-1
TGTGCCAGCAGTTACCGCACTACAAGACACACTGAAGCTTTCTTT | CASSYRTTRHTEAFF | NA | TRBV6-5 | few | TRBJ1-1
TGCGCCAGCAGCCAAGGAGTCGGGGTTGCTGAGCAGTTCTTC | CASSQGVGVAEQFF | NA | TRBV4-3 | NA | TRBJ2-1
TGTGCCAGCAGTGACAGGGTGACTAGCGGAGGTTACAATGAGCAGTTCTTC | CASSDRVTSGGYNEQFF | TRBD2 | TRBV6-4 | NA | TRBJ2-1
TGTGCCTGGATCCGGCAAGCTGGGGCCAACGTCCTGACTTTC | CAWIRQAGANVLTF | NA | TRBV30 | few | TRBJ2-6
TGCAGTGCTTCGGAGACAAACACCTACGAGCAGTACTTC | CSASETNTYEQYF | NA | TRBV20-1 | NA | TRBJ2-7
TGTGCCAGCAGCGTAGATCACAGTGAAACTAATGAAAAACTGTTTTTT | CASSVDHSETNEKLFF | NA | TRBV9 | NA | TRBJ1-4
TGTGCCAGCAGCCAAGTACCACGATCTAACTATGGCTACACCTTC | CASSQVPRSNYGYTF | NA | TRBV3-1 | NA | TRBJ1-2
TGTGCCAGTAGCCGGGACAGGGGCACCTACGAGCAGTACTTC | CASSRDRGTYEQYF | TRBD1 | TRBV6-5 | many | TRBJ2-7
TGTGCCAGCAGCCCAAAACTCGGGACTGTAAATCAAGAGACCCAGTACTTC | CASSPKLGTVNQETQYF | NA | TRBV7-2 | NA | TRBJ2-5
TGTGCCAGCAGCTCCCCCCACAGGGGGCTAGGAGGCTACACCTTC | CASSSPHRGLGGYTF | TRBD1 | TRBV5-8 | few | TRBJ1-2
TGTGCCTGGAGTGTACGGGTGGGAAGCAATCAGCCCCAGCATTTT | CAWSVRVGSNQPQHF | NA | TRBV30 | few | TRBJ1-5
TGCGCCAGCAACCAGGAACAAAGGGATAACGAAAAACTGTTTTTT | CASNQEQRDNEKLFF | NA | TRBV4-1 | many | TRBJ1-4
TGTGCCAGCAGCCTTACCGGGACCGGGAAACAGCCCCAGCATTTT | CASSLTGTGKQPQHF | NA | TRBV7-8 | many | TRBJ1-5
TGTGCCAGCTCACCTCAGACGGACGCTGAGCAGTTCTTC | CASSPQTDAEQFF | NA | TRBV18 | many | TRBJ2-1
TGTGCCAGCGACATAGGCCCCGGGGAGCTGTTTTTT | CASDIGPGELFF | NA | TRBV2 | few | TRBJ2-2
TGTGCCAGCAGCTTAGCAAGTAGAGCGGGGCCCTCCTACGAGCAGTACTTC | CASSLASRAGPSYEQYF | TRBD2 | TRBV7-2 | few | TRBJ2-7
TGCAGTGCTCCCAGAGGGACAGGGCAAGAGACCCAGTACTTC | CSAPRGTGQETQYF | TRBD1 | TRBV20-1 | many | TRBJ2-5
TGTGCCAGCAGCCAAGATCGGGGTTCTAGCGGGGGGGACGAGACCCAGTACTTC | CASSQDRGSSGGDETQYF | TRBD2 | TRBV4-2 | many | TRBJ2-5
TGTGCCAGCAGCCTCGGACCAAACGTCAACGAGCAGTACTTC | CASSLGPNVNEQYF | NA | TRBV11-3 | many | TRBJ2-7